The present T cell receptor (beta chain) was sequenced within a study of a mutant IDH1 vaccine in newly diagnosed glioma. Study-wide results and caveats: Patients mounted vaccine-induced immune responses in almost 95% of cases.

Note on this clone: Antigen: not known.

The CDR3 totals 15 residues. The J segment lost 0 bases and the V segment lost 4 bases, leaving 4 bases of the junction unmatched. Germline V gives CDR1 MNHEY, CDR2 SMNVEV (reference sequence). Sequenced by immunoSEQ multiplex PCR; TCRdb stores in-frame clones only, minus some. Among over 95,000 clones listed, approximately 87% were seen once. The time point is: week 11, during vaccination. The vaccine gave 300 ug of a 20-mer mutant IDH1 peptide subcutaneously per dose. The donors' diagnosis was new WHO grade 3 or 4 astrocytoma that was IDH1-mutant and ATRX-lost. The input for sequencing was PBMCs, taken from a glioma patient whose treatment included an IDH1 peptide vaccine. The J gene is TRBJ2-3, the V gene TRBV27; 7 positions match TRBD1. This clonotype originated in a woman in her forties or fifties with glioma. The chain's CDR3 is CASSSDRDSTDTQYF. The CDR3 DNA reads as TGTGCCAGCAGTTCTGACAGGGATAGCACAGATACGCAGTATTTT.